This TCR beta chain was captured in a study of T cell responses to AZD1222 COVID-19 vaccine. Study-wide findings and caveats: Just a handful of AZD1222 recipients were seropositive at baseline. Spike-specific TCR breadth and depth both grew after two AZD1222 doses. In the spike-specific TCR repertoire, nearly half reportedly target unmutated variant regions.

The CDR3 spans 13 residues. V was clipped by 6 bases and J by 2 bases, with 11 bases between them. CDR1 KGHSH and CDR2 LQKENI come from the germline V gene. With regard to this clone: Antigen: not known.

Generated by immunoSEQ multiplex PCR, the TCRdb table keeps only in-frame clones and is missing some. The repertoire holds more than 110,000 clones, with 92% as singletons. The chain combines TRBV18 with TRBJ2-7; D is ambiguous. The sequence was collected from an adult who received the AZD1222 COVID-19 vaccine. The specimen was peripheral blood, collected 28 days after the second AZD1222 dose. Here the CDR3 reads CASSSPATYEQYF. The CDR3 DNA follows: TGTGCCAGCTCCAGTCCGGCAACCTACGAGCAGTACTTC.